The clone carrying this T cell receptor (beta chain) was detected only a few times. The antigen remains undetermined. The data were produced by immunoSEQ multiplex PCR, yet TCRdb's version contains in-frame clones alone and is incomplete. The sample consists of about 19,000 clones, approximately 81% of them appearing once. The sample is drawn from a study of vaccination effects on CD4 cells after COVID-19. The study's findings and limits: After vaccination, spike-reactive clones in convalescents were mostly new vaccine-induced clones.

Germline CDR1 KGHSH, CDR2 LQKENI. The CDR3 loop spans 14 amino acids. Trimming cost V 4 bases and J 8 bases, with 15 bases left between them. Ahead of sequencing, the ViraFEST assay grew antigen-specific CD4+ T cells using viral peptide pools. The authors isolated CD4+ T cells after approximately 9 days of culture. PCR showed that the person got SARS-CoV-2 infection at some point between March and December 2020. The chain uses TRBV18 and TRBJ2-4, with D possibly being TRBD1 or TRBD2 (6 bases each). The specimen comprised CD4+ T cells from PBMCs cultured with SARS-CoV-2 spike peptides, sampled before COVID-19 vaccination. The sequence was obtained from a human donor who had a prior SARS-CoV-2 infection. CDR3 in amino acids: CASSRQEGSYIQYF. CDR3 bases: TGTGCCAGCTCACGACAGGAGGGATCTTACATTCAGTACTTC.